The clone carrying this T cell receptor (beta chain) was picked up a small number of times. Its matching antigen is unknown. This specimen comes from a study of identical twins. Donors were all healthy Caucasians. The germline V gene has CDR1 MNHNS and CDR2 SASEGT. The CDR3 sequence is 15 residues long. V shed 6 bases and J 3 bases; nucleotides not matched to a gene: 10. Template switching added a universal primer binding site, and final cDNA carried unique molecular identifiers. TCRdb re-called the 5' RACE reads through MiXCR, storing one row per CDR3 protein. The sample includes under 1 million distinct CDR3 sequences, 9% to 15% of them seen just once. Study-wide points: High-abundance cord blood beta clonotypes had fewer insertions; memory repertoires showed none.

These data were also filed under a second study, of yellow fever vaccine responses in identical twins.

This TCR derives from a woman between 18 and 29 years old in good health. The J gene is TRBJ2-7, the V gene TRBV6-1; the match to TRBD2 covers 8 bases. Sequenced: PBMCs. The CDR3 nucleotides are TGTGCCAGCAGCACCGGGACTAGTTCCCACTACGAGCAGTACGTC. It encodes CASSTGTSSHYEQYV.